This TCR beta chain was retrieved from a study of cytomegalovirus exposure and HLA in healthy donors (TCRdb year 2017). Describing the broader study: According to a later analysis, one platform produced both the roughly 130 validation repertoires and the 700 or so repertoires of the first cohort. The aim of the study was to test whether cataloging public T cell receptors could identify signatures of past pathogen exposure. A separate validation cohort of approximately 120 different subjects was used in addition to the roughly 670-subject first cohort. To predict cytomegalovirus infection status, the study combined high-throughput TCR immunosequencing, statistical association of individual TCRs with disease status, and machine learning. Here is what the overall study found, with its caveats: A later analysis had no HLA typing for the validation cohort, so co-occurrence there was scored across all 110 or so repertoires. Cytomegalovirus status was reported to be diagnosed by the classifier with high specificity and sensitivity in both the original and validation cohorts. In a later analysis, TCRs clustered in the first cohort were found to also tend to co-occur in the 120 or so validation repertoires, with approximately 95% of cluster scores above 0. Across donors, most TCR sequences were observed very rarely, whereas some public TCRs were present in many individuals. The authors suggested that the approach could potentially be generalized to other disease states and immunological phenotypes. The study gave a list of about 150 TCR beta chains associated with cytomegalovirus. A few of the identified cytomegalovirus-associated TCR beta chains were confirmed in vitro to be specific for cytomegalovirus antigens.

About this clone itself: The clone's antigen remains unknown. Nothing much larger sits one base from this clone, and base qualities are not available.

The donors were included in the validation cohort of over a hundred subjects, a group kept apart from the approximately 670-subject first cohort. The CDR1 and CDR2 encoded by the germline V gene are SNHLY and FYNNEI. V and J lose 5 bases and 1 base, and a span of 9 bases separates them. The CDR3 starts with the cysteine, ends with the phenylalanine, and has 13 residues. Only the CDR3 region is kept as DNA, spanning 39 bases read in frame from base 1. Library preparation employed the immunoSEQ multiplex PCR assay. The study's processing was this. A statistical classification framework was built for diagnosing cytomegalovirus status from the catalog of TCR beta chain sequences. TCRdb retrieved this table from immuneACCESS and kept in-frame rearrangements only. Not all clones are present; in checked studies, unresolved V genes account for under half, and no reason is known for the remainder. The V and J calls and clone size come from that table; D and trimming were worked out from the DNA. This sample has over 120,000 clones in its table, and around 93% of those were observed once. The top ten constitute 1.8% of the sample.

The sequenced material came from PBMCs. This sequence originates from a man aged 18 to 35 in good health and CMV-seropositive. The chain uses TRBV2 and TRBJ2-7; 6 matching bases give a weak D call of TRBD1. In nucleotide form, the sequence is TGTGCCAGCAGTTTCGGACAGTCCTACGAGCAGTACTTC. The translation is CASSFGQSYEQYF.